This T cell receptor beta chain was found in a study of PD-L1 blockade in urothelial cancer. Some clones are missing from TCRdb's copy, which holds only in-frame ones; the method was immunoSEQ multiplex PCR. This sample has 45,000 to 50,000 clones, with approximately 88% found just once. Germline CDR1 reads MNHEY; CDR2 reads SVGAGI. V was clipped by 10 bases and J by 0 bases, with 13 bases between them. The CDR3 spans 13 residues. The gene calls are TRBV6-5 and TRBJ2-7; perhaps TRBD2 as D (5 bases). This TCR was recovered from a man aged 80 or over with urothelial cancer. Sequenced material: PBMCs, taken around atezolizumab (anti-PD-L1) treatment. The CDR3 DNA reads as TGTGCCACACGGGCGGGTCCCTCCTACGAGCAGTACTTC. Translating gives CATRAGPSYEQYF.